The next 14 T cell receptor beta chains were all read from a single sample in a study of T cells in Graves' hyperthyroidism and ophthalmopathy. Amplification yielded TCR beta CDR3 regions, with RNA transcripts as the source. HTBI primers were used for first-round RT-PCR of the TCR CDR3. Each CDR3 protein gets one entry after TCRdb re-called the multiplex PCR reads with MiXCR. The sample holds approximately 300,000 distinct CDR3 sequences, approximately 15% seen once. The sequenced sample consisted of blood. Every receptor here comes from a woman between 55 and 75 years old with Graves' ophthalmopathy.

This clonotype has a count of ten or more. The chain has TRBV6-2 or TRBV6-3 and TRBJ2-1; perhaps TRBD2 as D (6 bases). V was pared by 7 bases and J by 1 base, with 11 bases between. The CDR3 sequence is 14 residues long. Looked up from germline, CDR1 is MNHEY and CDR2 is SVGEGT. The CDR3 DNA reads TGTGCCAGCACCCGGAGGGGTTCCTACAATGAGCAGTTCTTC. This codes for CASTRRGSYNEQFF.

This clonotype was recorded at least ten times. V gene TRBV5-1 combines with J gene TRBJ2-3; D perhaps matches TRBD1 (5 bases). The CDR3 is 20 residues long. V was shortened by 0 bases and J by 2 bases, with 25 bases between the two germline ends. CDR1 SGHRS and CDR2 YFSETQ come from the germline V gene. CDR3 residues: CASSLARGHRVPLLTDTQYF. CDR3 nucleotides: TGCGCCAGCAGCTTGGCCCGCGGACACCGCGTACCTCTACTCACAGATACGCAGTATTTT.

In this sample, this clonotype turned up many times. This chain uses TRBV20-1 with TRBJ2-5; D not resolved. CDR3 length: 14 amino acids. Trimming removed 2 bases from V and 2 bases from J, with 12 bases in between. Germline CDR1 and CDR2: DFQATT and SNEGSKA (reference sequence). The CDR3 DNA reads TGCAGTGCTAGAACTTCTTCGCCTCAAGAGACCCAGTACTTC. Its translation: CSARTSSPQETQYF.

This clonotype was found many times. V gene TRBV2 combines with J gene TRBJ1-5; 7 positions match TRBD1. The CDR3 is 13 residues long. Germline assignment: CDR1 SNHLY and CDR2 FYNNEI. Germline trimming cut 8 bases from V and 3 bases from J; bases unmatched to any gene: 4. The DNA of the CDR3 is TGTGCCAGCGGGACAGACTACAATCAGCCCCAGCATTTT. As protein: CASGTDYNQPQHF.

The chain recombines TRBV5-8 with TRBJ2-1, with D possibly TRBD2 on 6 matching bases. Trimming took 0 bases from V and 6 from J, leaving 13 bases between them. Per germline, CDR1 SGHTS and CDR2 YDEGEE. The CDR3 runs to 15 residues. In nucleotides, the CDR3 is TGTGCCAGCAGCTTGGGAACTAGCTTGGGCAATGAGCAGTTCTTC. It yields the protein CASSLGTSLGNEQFF.

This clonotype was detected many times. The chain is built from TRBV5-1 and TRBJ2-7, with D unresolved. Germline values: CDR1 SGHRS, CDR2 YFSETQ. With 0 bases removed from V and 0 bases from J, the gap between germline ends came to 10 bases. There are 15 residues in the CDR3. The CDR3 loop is CASSLGSYSSYEQYF. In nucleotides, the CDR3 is TGCGCCAGCAGCTTGGGGTCGTACAGCTCCTACGAGCAGTACTTC.

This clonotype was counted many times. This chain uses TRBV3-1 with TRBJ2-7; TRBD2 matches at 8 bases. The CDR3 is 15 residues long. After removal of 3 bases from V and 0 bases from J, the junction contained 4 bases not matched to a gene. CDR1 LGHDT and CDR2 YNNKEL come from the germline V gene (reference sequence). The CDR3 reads CASSQGTRFSYEQYF. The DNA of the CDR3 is TGTGCCAGCAGCCAGGGGACTAGATTCTCCTACGAGCAGTACTTC.

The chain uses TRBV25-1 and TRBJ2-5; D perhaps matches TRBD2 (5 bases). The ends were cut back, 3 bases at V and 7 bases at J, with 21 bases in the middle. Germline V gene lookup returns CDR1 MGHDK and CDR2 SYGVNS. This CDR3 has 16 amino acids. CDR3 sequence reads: CASSEKFGRTPMTQYF. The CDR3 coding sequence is TGTGCCAGCAGTGAGAAGTTTGGGAGAACACCGATGACCCAGTACTTC.

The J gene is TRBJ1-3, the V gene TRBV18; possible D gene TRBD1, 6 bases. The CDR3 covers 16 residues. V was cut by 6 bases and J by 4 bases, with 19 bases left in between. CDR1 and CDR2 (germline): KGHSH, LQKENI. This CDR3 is CASSPGRDKFGNTIYF. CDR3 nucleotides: TGTGCCAGCTCCCCAGGTCGGGACAAATTCGGAAACACCATATATTTT.

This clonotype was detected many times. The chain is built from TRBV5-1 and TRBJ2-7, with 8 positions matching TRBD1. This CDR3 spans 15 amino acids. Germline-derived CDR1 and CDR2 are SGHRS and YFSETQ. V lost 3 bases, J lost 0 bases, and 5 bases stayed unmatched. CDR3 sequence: CASSSWTGPSYEQYF. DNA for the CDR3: TGCGCCAGCAGCTCCTGGACAGGGCCCTCCTACGAGCAGTACTTC.

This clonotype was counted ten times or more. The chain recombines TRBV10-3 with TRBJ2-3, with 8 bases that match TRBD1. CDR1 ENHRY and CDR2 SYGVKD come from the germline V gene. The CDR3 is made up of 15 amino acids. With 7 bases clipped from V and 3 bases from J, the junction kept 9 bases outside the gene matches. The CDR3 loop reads CAITPAGGMTDTQYF. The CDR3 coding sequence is TGTGCCATCACCCCGGCAGGGGGCATGACAGATACGCAGTATTTT.

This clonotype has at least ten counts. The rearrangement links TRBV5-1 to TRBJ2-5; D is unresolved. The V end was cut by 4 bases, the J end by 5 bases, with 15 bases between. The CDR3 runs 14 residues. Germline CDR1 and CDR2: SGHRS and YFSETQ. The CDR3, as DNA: TGCGCCAGCAGCCCCACGACTTGGAGCGAGACCCAGTACTTC. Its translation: CASSPTTWSETQYF.

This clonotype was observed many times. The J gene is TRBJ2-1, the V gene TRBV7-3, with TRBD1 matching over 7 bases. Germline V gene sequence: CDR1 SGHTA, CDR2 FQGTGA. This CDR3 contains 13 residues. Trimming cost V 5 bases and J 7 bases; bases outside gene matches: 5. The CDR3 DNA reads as TGTGCCAGCAGCCCAACAGGGGCTAATGAGCAGTTCTTC. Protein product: CASSPTGANEQFF.

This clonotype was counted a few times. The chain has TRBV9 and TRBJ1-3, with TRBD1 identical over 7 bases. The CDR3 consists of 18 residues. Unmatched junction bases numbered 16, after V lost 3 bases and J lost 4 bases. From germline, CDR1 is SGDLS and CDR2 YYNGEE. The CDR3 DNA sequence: TGTGCCAGCAGCGCCTCCGGGACAGCGATTTTCTCCGGAAACACCATATATTTT. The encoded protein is CASSASGTAIFSGNTIYF.